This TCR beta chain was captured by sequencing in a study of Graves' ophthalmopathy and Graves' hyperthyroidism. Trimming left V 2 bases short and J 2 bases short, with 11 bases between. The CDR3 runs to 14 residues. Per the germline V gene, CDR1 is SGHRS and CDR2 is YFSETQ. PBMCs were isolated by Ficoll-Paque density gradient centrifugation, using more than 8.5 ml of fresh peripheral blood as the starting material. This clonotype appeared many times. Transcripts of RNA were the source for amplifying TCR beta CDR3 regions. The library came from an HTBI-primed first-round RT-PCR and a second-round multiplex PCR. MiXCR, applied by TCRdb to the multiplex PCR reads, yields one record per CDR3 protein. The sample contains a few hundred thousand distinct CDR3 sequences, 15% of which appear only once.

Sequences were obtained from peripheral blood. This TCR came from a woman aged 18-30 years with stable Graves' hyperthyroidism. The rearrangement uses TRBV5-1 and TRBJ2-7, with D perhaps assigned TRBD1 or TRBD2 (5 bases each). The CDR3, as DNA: TGCGCCAGCAGCTTAGCCGGGGCGGCCTACGAGCAGTACTTC. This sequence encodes CASSLAGAAYEQYF.